The source of this T cell receptor (beta chain) is a study of PD-1 blockade in classical Hodgkin lymphoma. Study conclusions and caveats: Diversity in CD4+ TCRs, unlike that measured in CD8+ TCRs, had risen significantly by C4D1. Sources of repertoire differences remain undefined, possibly disease activity or prior therapy. Patients with a complete response exhibited baseline diversity comparable to newly diagnosed patients. As was reported, newly diagnosed patients showed lower baseline TCR diversity than healthy donors did.

Data came from immunoSEQ multiplex PCR; TCRdb stores just in-frame clones and leaves some out. The sample carries around 42,000 clones, 70% to 80% recorded once. Germline V lookup: CDR1 SEHNR, CDR2 FQNEAQ (reference sequence). V was cut by 8 bases and J by 0 bases, with 11 bases left in between. The CDR3 runs 14 residues. In every patient, relapse followed autologous stem cell transplantation, while exposure to brentuximab vedotin differed. Remarks on this clone: Its antigen is undetermined.

Specimen: peripheral blood mononuclear cells (PBMCs), collected at baseline. The receptor's source is a human donor with classical Hodgkin lymphoma. The rearrangement joins TRBV7-9 to TRBJ2-1; D gene unclear. CDR3 coding DNA: TGTGCCAGCGTCCACCGGAGCTCCTACAATGAGCAGTTCTTC. Encoded protein: CASVHRSSYNEQFF. Looking up the rest from reference TRBV7-9 and TRBJ2-1 gives the full variable domain: DTGVSQNPRHKITKRGQNVTFRCDPISEHNRLYWYRQTLGQGPEFLTYFQNEAQLEKSRLLSDRFSAERPKGSFSTLEIQRTEQGDSAMYLCASVHRSSYNEQFFGPGTRLTVL.